The 27 T cell receptor beta chains listed next were all sequenced from one sample in a study of shared clonotypes between healthy human individuals. The naive CD8 fraction comprised CD45RO-negative cells positively selected for CCR7 and excluded terminally differentiated effector memory CD45RA+ cells. Clones were read by immunoSEQ multiplex PCR, and TCRdb kept only the in-frame ones, dropping some. In the table there are about 2 million clones, roughly 94% of which are singletons. Sequencing used naive CD8+ T cells sorted from blood. These receptors were taken from a young man in good health.

The V and J genes are TRBV28 and TRBJ2-7; D remains ambiguous. The germline V and J ends were trimmed by 3 bases and 6 bases, with 6 bases remaining between them. The CDR3 consists of 11 residues. Germline assignment: CDR1 MDHEN and CDR2 SYDVKM. This CDR3 reads CASSLSAEQYF. CDR3 DNA sequence: TGTGCCAGCAGTTTGTCCGCCGAGCAGTACTTC.

This chain connects TRBV21-1 to TRBJ2-2; the table's D gene call, TRBD1, was not cross checked with the DNA. TRBV21-1 is listed as a pseudogene. The CDR3 is 16 residues long. CDR3 amino acids: CASSKEVGPDTGELFF. The CDR3 DNA sequence: TGTGCCAGCAGCAAAGAAGTGGGGCCCGACACCGGGGAGCTGTTTTTT.

The chain recombines TRBV5-1 with TRBJ1-6; TRBD1 aligns across 9 bases. This CDR3 has 18 amino acids. The V gene end was trimmed by 4 bases and the J gene end by 1 base; junction bases not matched to a gene: 9. Germline V gene data show CDR1 as SGHRS and CDR2 as YFSETQ. The CDR3 loop reads CASSPDRGILSYNSPLHF. The CDR3 DNA reads TGCGCCAGCAGCCCGGACAGGGGAATTTTGTCCTATAATTCACCCCTCCACTTT.

The chain is built from TRBV5-8 and TRBJ1-5; 7 bases are shared with TRBD1. Germline V CDR1 and CDR2: SGHTS, YDEGEE. The length of the CDR3 is 16 residues. Trimming took 6 bases from V and 1 from J; bases not matched to a gene: 10. The CDR3 spells CASIGRQGGSNQPQHF. The CDR3 nucleotides read TGTGCCAGCATAGGACGACAGGGCGGCAGCAATCAGCCCCAGCATTTT. Drawing the rest from reference TRBV5-8 and TRBJ1-5, the complete variable domain is EAGVTQSPTHLIKTRGQQATLRCSPISGHTSVYWYQQALGLGLQFLLWYDEGEERNRGNFPPRFSGRQFPNYSSELNVNALELEDSALYLCASIGRQGGSNQPQHFGDGTRLSIL.

This clone has a single count. V is TRBV30 and J is TRBJ2-1, with TRBD2 identical over 9 bases. The CDR3 contains 15 residues. Germline loops: CDR1 GTSNPN, CDR2 SVGIG (reference sequence). J was trimmed by 3 bases and V by 0 bases; bases with no gene match: 3. The CDR3 here is CAWSVLAGVYNEQFF. The CDR3 DNA reads TGTGCCTGGAGTGTATTAGCGGGAGTCTACAATGAGCAGTTCTTC.

The gene calls are TRBV10-2 and TRBJ2-1; 8 nucleotides match TRBD2. CDR3 length: 13 residues. CDR1 WSHSY and CDR2 SAAADI come from the germline V gene. V shed 4 bases, J shed 9 bases, and the junction held 5 bases outside the gene matches. The CDR3 DNA follows: TGCGCCAGCAGTGTGCTAGCGGGCATTGAGCAGTTCTTC. Amino acids: CASSVLAGIEQFF.

This clone was picked up a small number of times. The rearrangement joins TRBV11-2 to TRBJ2-7, with TRBD2 matching over 8 bases. The trim removed 5 bases at V and 4 bases at J, leaving 13 bases unmatched. This CDR3 region has 16 residues. The germline gives CDR1 SGHAT, CDR2 FQNNGV. CDR3 protein: CASSPPPGGAPYEQYF. CDR3 nucleotide sequence: TGTGCCAGCAGCCCCCCTCCGGGGGGGGCTCCTTACGAGCAGTACTTC. Together with reference TRBV11-2 and TRBJ2-7, the CDR3 gives the full variable domain: EAGVAQSPRYKIIEKRQSVAFWCNPISGHATLYWYQQILGQGPKLLIQFQNNGVVDDSQLPKDRFSAERLKGVDSTLKIQPAKLEDSAVYLCASSPPPGGAPYEQYFGPGTRLTVT.

The table lists this clone with a count of one. The chain carries TRBV4-1 and TRBJ2-7, with D perhaps given as TRBD1 or TRBD2 (5 bases each). Looked up from germline, CDR1 is MGHRA and CDR2 is YSYEKL. The CDR3 runs to 16 residues. V lost 0 bases and J lost 3, with 15 bases in between. The CDR3 sequence: CASSQEGVGLSYEQYF. CDR3 sequence (DNA): TGCGCCAGCAGCCAAGAGGGGGTGGGGCTGAGCTACGAGCAGTACTTC.

V gene TRBV5-6 combines with J gene TRBJ2-1; D might be TRBD2 (5 bases). This CDR3 has 15 amino acids. The germline CDR1 and CDR2 sequences are SGHDT and YYEEEE. The V end lost 4 bases, the J end lost 2 bases, and 13 bases lay between the germline ends. CDR3 nucleotides: TGTGCCAGCAGCCTCGATCCGGGAACCTACAATGAGCAGTTCTTC. It encodes CASSLDPGTYNEQFF. Supplemented by reference TRBV5-6 and TRBJ2-1, the full variable domain reads DAGVTQSPTHLIKTRGQQVTLRCSPKSGHDTVSWYQQALGQGPQFIFQYYEEEERQRGNFPDRFSGHQFPNYSSELNVNALLLGDSALYLCASSLDPGTYNEQFFGPGTRLTVL.

This clone has a single count. The same CDR3 also results from other DNA sequences found in this sample. The chain has TRBV27 and TRBJ2-7, with D perhaps matching TRBD1 (5 bases). From germline, CDR1 is MNHEY and CDR2 SMNVEV (reference sequence). CDR3 length: 14 residues. Deletions cut 3 bases from V and 4 bases from J, with 13 bases between. The CDR3 region has the DNA TGTGCCAGCAGTTTCAGGGCTCCTCCTTACGAGCAGTACTTC. Encoded protein: CASSFRAPPYEQYF.

The chain joins TRBV27 to TRBJ1-1; a possible D gene is TRBD1 (6 bases). The length of the CDR3 is 14 residues. Germline V gene sequence: CDR1 MNHEY, CDR2 SMNVEV (reference sequence). V lost 6 bases and J 1 base, leaving 12 bases between the germline ends. The chain's CDR3 is CASRPQGTNTEAFF. The CDR3 bases are TGTGCCAGCAGACCCCAGGGGACGAACACTGAAGCTTTCTTT.

The chain is built from TRBV4-1 and TRBJ2-7; TRBD1 matches 7 bases. There are 16 residues in the CDR3. Germline V lookup: CDR1 MGHRA, CDR2 YSYEKL. V was pared by 0 bases and J by 4 bases, with 9 bases of the junction left unmatched. The CDR3 loop is CASSQDSAGGRYEQYF. The CDR3 DNA is TGCGCCAGCAGCCAAGATTCGGCAGGGGGACGGTACGAGCAGTACTTC.

J is TRBJ1-1 and V is TRBV30, with 9 bases fitting TRBD1. J gave up 2 bases and V 3 bases, and 4 bases lay outside the gene matches. Looked up from germline, CDR1 is GTSNPN and CDR2 is SVGIG (reference sequence). The CDR3 has 14 residues. The chain's CDR3 is CAWRLGQGNTEAFF. The CDR3 DNA sequence: TGTGCCTGGAGGCTGGGACAGGGAAACACTGAAGCTTTCTTT.

The V call is TRBV7-2, the J call TRBJ2-5; 9 bases fit TRBD2. This CDR3 is 16 amino acids long. The V gene end was trimmed by 5 bases and the J gene end by 5 bases; junction bases not matched to a gene: 12. Germline V gene sequence: CDR1 SGHTA, CDR2 FQGNSA. This CDR3 reads CASSPGDSGSGETQYF. As DNA, the CDR3 is TGTGCCAGCAGCCCTGGAGATAGCGGGAGTGGGGAGACCCAGTACTTC.

V and J are TRBV6-6 and TRBJ1-4; D gene unclear. Germline CDR1 is MNHNY and CDR2 is SVGAGI (reference sequence). The CDR3 has 14 residues. V was cut by 8 bases and J by 4 bases, with 14 bases left in between. The CDR3 DNA reads TGTGCCAGCGTTCCGGATAACGGTAATGAAAAACTGTTTTTT. It codes for CASVPDNGNEKLFF.

The rearrangement links TRBV15 to TRBJ2-3; the match to TRBD2 covers 10 bases. Germline trimming cut 2 bases from V and 0 bases from J; bases unmatched to any gene: 14. The CDR3 totals 20 residues. The germline CDR1 and CDR2 sequences are LNHNV and YYDKDF (reference sequence). CDR3 DNA sequence: TGTGCCACCAGCAGATCCTCCGGGACTAGCGAGGCGGGAAGCACAGATACGCAGTATTTT. It yields the protein CATSRSSGTSEAGSTDTQYF.

The V call is TRBV5-4, the J call TRBJ2-1; unclear D gene. Germline values: CDR1 SGHNT, CDR2 YYREEE (reference sequence). Deletions cut 2 bases from V and 6 bases from J, with 9 bases between. This CDR3 region has 13 residues. The CDR3 here is CASSFQGSNEQFF. The CDR3 DNA follows: TGTGCCAGCAGCTTTCAAGGAAGCAATGAGCAGTTCTTC.

This chain connects TRBV6-5 to TRBJ2-3, with 10 bases that match TRBD2. The length of the CDR3 is 13 residues. After removal of 7 bases from V and 3 bases from J, the junction contained 1 base not matched to a gene. Germline lookup yields CDR1 MNHEY and CDR2 SVGAGI. CDR3 in DNA: TGTGCCAGCACTAGCGGGAGTACAGATACGCAGTATTTT. Protein: CASTSGSTDTQYF.

This clone was detected once. This sequence joins TRBV19 and TRBJ2-3; 7 nucleotides match TRBD2. J lost 0 bases, V lost 7 bases, and 7 bases had no gene match. Germline CDR1 LNHDA, CDR2 SQIVND (reference sequence). The CDR3 is 15 residues long. CDR3 nucleotides: TGTGCCAGTACCACGGGTAGCGGGAGCACAGATACGCAGTATTTT. The encoded protein is CASTTGSGSTDTQYF. Complete variable domain (other parts from reference TRBV19 and TRBJ2-3): DGGITQSPKYLFRKEGQNVTLSCEQNLNHDAMYWYRQDPGQGLRLIYYSQIVNDFQKGDIAEGYSVSREKKESFPLTVTSAQKNPTAFYLCASTTGSGSTDTQYFGPGTRLTVL.

A few counts support this clone. The sample carries other DNA sequences with the same CDR3. The chain uses TRBV2 and TRBJ2-7; D may be TRBD2 (6 bases). CDR3 length equals 13 residues. The germline CDR1 and CDR2 sequences are SNHLY and FYNNEI. V was clipped by 4 bases and J by 3 bases, with 10 bases between them. CDR3 region: CASSVGGNYEQYF. CDR3 DNA sequence: TGTGCCAGCAGTGTCGGGGGAAACTACGAGCAGTACTTC.

The gene calls are TRBV13 and TRBJ2-7; TRBD2 agrees at 11 bases. Losses at the gene ends were 2 bases for V and 7 bases for J; bases not matched to a gene: 7. CDR3 length equals 15 residues. The germline gives CDR1 PRHDT, CDR2 FYEKMQ (reference sequence). The CDR3 loop reads CASSLPPSGRREQYF. In DNA form, the CDR3 reads TGTGCCAGCAGCTTACCCCCTAGCGGGAGGAGGGAGCAGTACTTC.

For this clone: Other DNA sequences within the sample encode an identical CDR3. This chain joins TRBV19 and TRBJ2-3; D is unclear. V lost 3 bases to trimming and J lost 2 bases, with 6 bases between them. CDR1 LNHDA and CDR2 SQIVND come from the germline V gene (reference sequence). The CDR3 is made up of 13 amino acids. This CDR3 reads CASSIVFTDTQYF. For the CDR3, the DNA is TGTGCCAGTAGTATCGTGTTCACAGATACGCAGTATTTT. Using reference TRBV19 and TRBJ2-3 for the parts outside the CDR3, the full variable domain is DGGITQSPKYLFRKEGQNVTLSCEQNLNHDAMYWYRQDPGQGLRLIYYSQIVNDFQKGDIAEGYSVSREKKESFPLTVTSAQKNPTAFYLCASSIVFTDTQYFGPGTRLTVL.

The chain uses TRBV27 and TRBJ1-1; D ambiguous. Trimming shortened V by 4 bases and J by 0 bases, and 12 bases separated the two germline ends. The CDR3 is made up of 15 amino acids. Germline V gene sequence: CDR1 MNHEY, CDR2 SMNVEV (reference sequence). The CDR3 spells CASSWQDLMNTEAFF. DNA of the CDR3: TGTGCCAGCAGTTGGCAGGACCTAATGAACACTGAAGCTTTCTTT.

This clone came up once. The rearrangement joins TRBV10-1 to TRBJ2-3; 9 bases line up with TRBD2. This CDR3 is built from 16 residues. Germline V gene sequence: CDR1 WNHNN, CDR2 SYGVQD (reference sequence). Trimming cost V 0 bases and J 5 bases; bases outside gene matches: 6. The CDR3: CASSESISGRLDTQYF. CDR3 DNA sequence: TGCGCCAGCAGTGAGTCGATTAGCGGGAGATTAGATACGCAGTATTTT.

As regards this clone: Within the sample, other DNA sequences also encode this same CDR3. The chain carries TRBV11-2 and TRBJ2-7; D not certain. Per germline, CDR1 SGHAT and CDR2 FQNNGV. This CDR3 is built from 12 residues. The V end lost 2 bases, the J end lost 3 bases, and 5 bases lay between the germline ends. The CDR3: CASSLLYYEQYF. In DNA, the CDR3 is TGTGCCAGCAGCTTACTCTACTACGAGCAGTACTTC. The variable domain in full, completed from reference TRBV11-2 and TRBJ2-7, reads EAGVAQSPRYKIIEKRQSVAFWCNPISGHATLYWYQQILGQGPKLLIQFQNNGVVDDSQLPKDRFSAERLKGVDSTLKIQPAKLEDSAVYLCASSLLYYEQYFGPGTRLTVT.

This chain uses TRBV6-1 with TRBJ1-1; D is possibly TRBD1 (5 bases). The V end lost 8 bases, the J end lost 0 bases, and 10 bases lay between the germline ends. Germline CDR1 and CDR2: MNHNS and SASEGT. The CDR3 extends over 13 amino acids. The CDR3 loop reads CASPGTVNTEAFF. CDR3 sequence (DNA): TGTGCCAGCCCCGGGACGGTGAACACTGAAGCTTTCTTT.

This clone was picked up a small number of times. V and J are TRBV5-1 and TRBJ2-7; D is perhaps TRBD1 (5 bases). V gave up 0 bases and J gave up 2 bases, with 9 bases separating them. The CDR3 contains 14 residues. Germline V CDR1 and CDR2: SGHRS, YFSETQ. The CDR3 DNA follows: TGCGCCAGCAGCTTGGGACAGTTTCCCTACGAGCAGTACTTC. As protein: CASSLGQFPYEQYF. Variable domain in full (rest from reference TRBV5-1 and TRBJ2-7): KAGVTQTPRYLIKTRGQQVTLSCSPISGHRSVSWYQQTPGQGLQFLFEYFSETQRNKGNFPGRFSGRQFSNSRSEMNVSTLELGDSALYLCASSLGQFPYEQYFGPGTRLTVT.